The 29 T cell receptor beta chains listed next were all sequenced from one sample in a study of T-cell memory formation after mild COVID-19. MiXCR, run by TCRdb on the 5' RACE reads, gives a single entry per CDR3 protein. The repertoire holds around 500,000 distinct CDR3 sequences, around a sixth seen once, with roughly 12% in the top ten. Specimen: PBMCs or a T cell subset sorted from them (not recorded which). Source of these receptors: an adult woman who had mild COVID-19 (a few samples of this study predate the infection). Cell type and time point are not known.

The genes are TRBV25-1 and TRBJ2-1; 8 bases line up with TRBD1. Per germline, CDR1 MGHDK and CDR2 SYGVNS. V shed 9 bases, J shed 7 bases, and the junction held 11 bases outside the gene matches. The CDR3 covers 14 residues. The CDR3 DNA sequence: TGTGCCAGAAGAACAGGGGGTTCTGGGAATGAGCAGTTCTTC. Protein: CARRTGGSGNEQFF.

V and J are TRBV29-1 and TRBJ1-5, with D possibly matching TRBD1 (5 bases). Germline V gene sequence: CDR1 SQVTM, CDR2 ANQGSEA. V lost 4 bases and J 3 bases, leaving 10 bases between the germline ends. The CDR3 runs 13 residues. The CDR3 protein is CSVALDNNQPQHF. In DNA form, the CDR3 reads TGCAGCGTTGCATTGGACAACAATCAGCCCCAGCATTTT. The variable domain in full, completed from reference TRBV29-1 and TRBJ1-5, reads SAVISQKPSRDICQRGTSLTIQCQVDSQVTMMFWYRQQPGQSLTLIATANQGSEATYESGFVIDKFPISRPNLTFSTLTVSNMSPEDSSIYLCSVALDNNQPQHFGDGTRLSIL.

The chain links TRBV5-1 to TRBJ2-7; 7 bases agree with TRBD1. Germline CDR1 SGHRS, CDR2 YFSETQ. V shed 4 bases and J 5 bases; nucleotides not matched to a gene: 6. The CDR3 contains 13 residues. Written as DNA, the CDR3 is TGCGCCAGCAGCAAGCCGGGACAGAACGAGCAGTACTTC. Translating it yields CASSKPGQNEQYF.

V is TRBV4-1 and J is TRBJ1-2; no clear D gene. V was shortened by 3 bases and J by 4 bases, with 12 bases between the two germline ends. CDR1 MGHRA and CDR2 YSYEKL come from the germline V gene. CDR3 length: 14 residues. CDR3: CASSQANGFYGYTF. CDR3 DNA: TGCGCCAGCAGCCAGGCGAACGGCTTCTATGGCTACACCTTC.

This clonotype came up a few times. The rearrangement joins TRBV24-1 to TRBJ2-1; TRBD1 matches 10 bases. The germline V gene encodes CDR1 KGHDR and CDR2 SFDVKD. V shed 1 base, J shed 6 bases, and the junction held 14 bases outside the gene matches. This CDR3 is 19 amino acids long. The CDR3 DNA reads TGTGCCACCAGTGATTTCTATAGAGGAAAGGACAGGGGGTCCAATGAGCAGTTCTTC. Amino acid sequence: CATSDFYRGKDRGSNEQFF.

This clonotype appeared a few times. This sequence joins TRBV12-3 or TRBV12-4 and TRBJ1-4; D is undetermined. This CDR3 is built from 15 residues. The germline V and J ends were trimmed by 5 bases and 5 bases, with 15 bases remaining between them. CDR3 bases: TGTGCCAGCAGTCCCCTGCGACTTTTAAATGAAAAACTGTTTTTT. This encodes CASSPLRLLNEKLFF.

This clonotype was counted between two and nine times. The chain is built from TRBV15 and TRBJ1-2; D gene uncertain. CDR3 length equals 14 residues. Per the germline V gene, CDR1 is LNHNV and CDR2 is YYDKDF (reference sequence). The ends were cut back, 5 bases at V and 4 bases at J, with 14 bases in the middle. This chain's CDR3 is CATSGPGGIYGYTF. CDR3 bases: TGTGCCACCAGCGGGCCGGGCGGGATCTATGGCTACACCTTC. Complete variable domain (other parts from reference TRBV15 and TRBJ1-2): DAMVIQNPRYQVTQFGKPVTLSCSQTLNHNVMYWYQQKSSQAPKLLFHYYDKDFNNEADTPDNFQSRRPNTSFCFLDIRSPGLGDTAMYLCATSGPGGIYGYTFGSGTRLTVV.

This clonotype was recorded at least ten times. This chain connects TRBV20-1 to TRBJ2-3; 11 nucleotides line up with TRBD2. This CDR3 is 20 amino acids long. V was pared by 5 bases and J by 2 bases, with 21 bases of the junction left unmatched. Per germline, CDR1 DFQATT and CDR2 SNEGSKA (reference sequence). The chain's CDR3 is CSASLPGGLAEPLTTDTQYF. The CDR3 DNA sequence: TGCAGTGCTTCCCTCCCCGGGGGACTAGCGGAGCCCCTGACCACAGATACGCAGTATTTT.

The chain couples TRBV2 to TRBJ2-5; D is perhaps TRBD2 (5 bases). With 10 bases removed from V and 5 bases from J, the gap between germline ends came to 17 bases. The CDR3 consists of 13 residues. CDR1 SNHLY and CDR2 FYNNEI come from the germline V gene. The CDR3 DNA sequence: TGTGCCACCGGACTGAAGCGAGGCGAGACCCAGTACTTC. Its translation is CATGLKRGETQYF.

The chain has TRBV27 and TRBJ2-7; TRBD1 matches at 7 bases. This CDR3 region has 11 residues. Germline assignment: CDR1 MNHEY and CDR2 SMNVEV (reference sequence). Trimming cost V 10 bases and J 3 bases; bases outside gene matches: 3. The CDR3 region has the DNA TGTGCCACCTCAGGGGGCTACGAGCAGTACTTC. It is translated as CATSGGYEQYF.

This clonotype was detected a few times. The genes are TRBV12-3 or TRBV12-4 and TRBJ2-5; tentative D call: TRBD1 (6 bases). This CDR3 region has 17 residues. Trimming removed 7 bases from V and 3 bases from J, with 24 bases in between. The CDR3 here is CASMMTWGHKWKETQYF. For the CDR3, the DNA is TGTGCCAGCATGATGACCTGGGGGCACAAATGGAAAGAGACCCAGTACTTC.

The chain uses TRBV20-1 and TRBJ2-1; 10 bases align to TRBD2. CDR1 and CDR2 (germline): DFQATT, SNEGSKA (reference sequence). The V segment lost 6 bases and the J segment 3 bases; nucleotides outside the gene matches: 8. The CDR3 sequence is 15 residues long. The CDR3 reads CSARPGLAYYNEQFF. For the CDR3, the DNA is TGCAGTGCCCGACCGGGACTAGCGTACTACAATGAGCAGTTCTTC.

This chain connects TRBV27 to TRBJ1-5; 9 positions match TRBD1. V gave up 4 bases and J gave up 2 bases; unmatched junction bases: 3. The CDR3 is made up of 15 amino acids. The germline V gene has CDR1 MNHEY and CDR2 SMNVEV (reference sequence). CDR3 bases: TGTGCCAGCAGTTCCGGACAGGGGCGCAATCAGCCCCAGCATTTT. Translation: CASSSGQGRNQPQHF.

This clonotype was seen a handful of times. The chain has TRBV6-5 and TRBJ2-3; a possible D gene is TRBD2 (6 bases). Germline assignment: CDR1 MNHEY and CDR2 SVGAGI. Deletions cut 2 bases from V and 4 bases from J, with 13 bases between. This CDR3 has 15 amino acids. CDR3 sequence reads: CASSYTRSGADTQYF. CDR3 coding DNA: TGTGCCAGCAGTTACACGCGGTCGGGGGCAGATACGCAGTATTTT.

This chain joins TRBV12-3 or TRBV12-4 and TRBJ2-7; the D call may be TRBD1 or TRBD2 (5 bases each). Trimming removed 6 bases at V and 6 bases at J, with 15 bases between. This CDR3 spans 13 amino acids. The CDR3 protein is CASRSRTRGEQYF. CDR3 DNA sequence: TGTGCCAGCAGGTCGAGGACACGGGGCGAGCAGTACTTC.

This clonotype occurred a few times. V is TRBV4-1 and J is TRBJ2-1, with TRBD1 matching 7 bases. In germline, CDR1 is MGHRA, CDR2 YSYEKL. The CDR3 consists of 14 residues. V was pared by 0 bases and J by 4 bases, with 0 bases of the junction left unmatched. The CDR3 protein is CASSQEDRYNEQFF. CDR3 bases: TGCGCCAGCAGCCAAGAGGACAGGTACAATGAGCAGTTCTTC.

This clonotype came up many times. As DNA, the CDR3 is TGCAGCGTTCGCACAAACCAAGAGACCCAGTACTTC. Translation gives CSVRTNQETQYF. The chain has TRBV29-1 and TRBJ2-5; unclear D gene. Trimming took off 5 bases at V and 0 bases at J, with 7 bases between the two ends. This CDR3 comprises 12 residues. The germline gives CDR1 SQVTM, CDR2 ANQGSEA.

The genes are TRBV7-2 and TRBJ2-1; D remains unclear. The CDR3 runs 11 residues. V lost 5 bases and J lost 9, with 8 bases in between. Germline V lookup: CDR1 SGHTA, CDR2 FQGNSA. The CDR3 bases are TGTGCCAGCAGCCTATCCAGTGAGCAGTTCTTC. Translated, it gives CASSLSSEQFF.

Only a few counts were recorded for this clonotype. J is TRBJ2-3 and V is TRBV12-3 or TRBV12-4, with 7 positions matching TRBD2. The V gene end was trimmed by 3 bases and the J gene end by 2 bases; junction bases not matched to a gene: 8. The CDR3 consists of 16 residues. For the CDR3, the DNA is TGTGCCAGCAGTTTGGGGGACTACCTAAACACAGATACGCAGTATTTT. Protein sequence: CASSLGDYLNTDTQYF.

This clonotype turned up a few times. The chain couples TRBV2 to TRBJ2-3; D is perhaps TRBD1 (5 bases). The CDR3 runs to 15 residues. The V end was cut by 3 bases, the J end by 1 base, with 11 bases between. Germline V CDR1 and CDR2: SNHLY, FYNNEI. CDR3: CASSDQGTGTDTQYF. The CDR3 DNA reads TGTGCCAGCAGTGATCAGGGAACGGGCACAGATACGCAGTATTTT.

The chain links TRBV5-1 to TRBJ2-4; D perhaps matches TRBD1 (6 bases). The germline V gene encodes CDR1 SGHRS and CDR2 YFSETQ. Trimming took off 1 base at V and 7 bases at J, with 12 bases between the two ends. The CDR3 runs to 14 residues. The CDR3 region has the DNA TGCGCCAGCAGCTTGTACCAGGGGAAGAACATTCAGTACTTC. Its translation: CASSLYQGKNIQYF.

This clonotype was detected ten times or more. The chain employs TRBV9 and TRBJ2-1; 11 nucleotides agree with TRBD2. Germline trimming cut 0 bases from V and 7 bases from J; bases unmatched to any gene: 3. This CDR3 is 15 amino acids long. The germline V gene encodes CDR1 SGDLS and CDR2 YYNGEE. The CDR3 loop is CASSVVSSGGNEQFF. The DNA of the CDR3 is TGTGCCAGCAGCGTAGTATCTAGCGGGGGGAATGAGCAGTTCTTC.

The chain has TRBV16 and TRBJ2-7, with 7 bases that match TRBD1. Germline CDR1 KGHSY, CDR2 FQNENV. The ends lost 2 bases at V and 2 bases at J; junction bases unmatched: 12. The CDR3 contains 17 residues. The CDR3 DNA follows: TGTGCCAGCAGCCAAAACCCACAATGGACAGGACCCTACGAGCAGTACTTC. Residues: CASSQNPQWTGPYEQYF. The whole variable domain, filled in from reference TRBV16 and TRBJ2-7, reads GEEVAQTPKHLVRGEGQKAKLYCAPIKGHSYVFWYQQVLKNEFKFLISFQNENVFDETGMPKERFSAKCLPNSPCSLEIQATKLEDSAVYFCASSQNPQWTGPYEQYFGPGTRLTVT.

This clonotype has just a few counts. The chain joins TRBV12-3 or TRBV12-4 to TRBJ2-7; the D is unclear. The CDR3 has 13 residues. Trimming removed 5 bases from V and 7 bases from J, with 15 bases in between. The CDR3 DNA reads as TGTGCCAGCAGTCTCTCGTCGGTTTGGGAGCAGTACTTC. Its protein product is CASSLSSVWEQYF.

The V call is TRBV7-2, the J call TRBJ2-7; perhaps TRBD2 as D (6 bases). Trimming took 1 base from V and 2 from J, leaving 12 bases between them. The CDR3 covers 15 residues. From germline, CDR1 is SGHTA and CDR2 FQGNSA. DNA for the CDR3: TGTGCCAGCAGCTTAGAGGGACTTCCCCCCTACGAGCAGTACTTC. As protein: CASSLEGLPPYEQYF.

The V and J genes are TRBV19 and TRBJ2-1, with TRBD2 matching 10 bases. The CDR3 runs to 13 residues. After removal of 7 bases from V and 9 bases from J, the junction contained 6 bases not matched to a gene. Per germline, CDR1 LNHDA and CDR2 SQIVND (reference sequence). This CDR3 reads CASTERGGFEQFF. The CDR3 nucleotides are TGTGCCAGTACCGAGCGGGGGGGCTTTGAGCAGTTCTTC.

There are a few counts of this clonotype. V usage is TRBV5-1 and J usage is TRBJ2-3, with 11 nucleotides matching TRBD2. Trimming cost V 5 bases and J 6 bases; bases outside gene matches: 8. Germline CDR1 SGHRS, CDR2 YFSETQ. The CDR3 sequence is 15 residues long. The CDR3 spells CASRPGLAVLDTQYF. The CDR3 region has the DNA TGCGCCAGCAGGCCGGGACTAGCGGTTCTGGATACGCAGTATTTT. The whole variable domain, filled in from reference TRBV5-1 and TRBJ2-3, reads KAGVTQTPRYLIKTRGQQVTLSCSPISGHRSVSWYQQTPGQGLQFLFEYFSETQRNKGNFPGRFSGRQFSNSRSEMNVSTLELGDSALYLCASRPGLAVLDTQYFGPGTRLTVL.

This clonotype has a handful of counts. The rearrangement links TRBV7-2 to TRBJ2-3, with D tentatively TRBD1 (5 bases). This CDR3 is built from 15 residues. Germline CDR1 SGHTA, CDR2 FQGNSA. Trimming removed 1 base from V and 5 bases from J, with 13 bases in between. This chain's CDR3 is CASSLVARDGDTQYF. The DNA for the CDR3 is TGTGCCAGCAGCTTAGTCGCCAGGGATGGAGATACGCAGTATTTT.

This chain connects TRBV7-2 to TRBJ2-7, with a tentative D call TRBD2 (6 bases). V lost 8 bases and J lost 7, with 21 bases in between. Germline lookup yields CDR1 SGHTA and CDR2 FQGNSA. The CDR3 runs 14 residues. The CDR3 nucleotides read TGTGCCAGCGGAGTTAGCGGACCCAAGAGGGAGCAGTACTTC. It is translated as CASGVSGPKREQYF.